This is a list of T cell receptor beta chains from one sample in a study of tumor and adjacent non-tumor tissue in lung cancer. TCRdb redid the calling of the multiplex PCR reads with MiXCR, one entry per CDR3 protein. The sample lists 90,000 to 100,000 distinct CDR3 sequences, less than 85% occurring once. The sequenced sample was distant non-tumor lung tissue. All receptors derive from a man aged 55 to 70 with small cell lung cancer. CDR3s include the opening cysteine and the closing phenylalanine or tryptophan. A D gene is named only where the DNA matches it firmly. Size values are once, few and many counts, or a class for expanded clones, and some rows have none.

TRBJ1-5,NA,TRBV29-1,NA,TGCAGTGTTGGGGGCGCGGGAGATCAGCCCCAGCATTTT,CSVGGAGDQPQHF
TRBJ2-1,NA,TRBV29-1,TRBD1,TGCAGCATTACACATCTGGACAGGGAGAGGAATGAGCAGTTCTTC,CSITHLDRERNEQFF
TRBJ2-5,NA,TRBV6-2/TRBV6-3,NA,TGTGCCAGCAGATTCGGATCGCCTGGGACCCAGTACTTC,CASRFGSPGTQYF
TRBJ2-2,once,TRBV5-4,NA,TGTGCCAGCAACCCGGATTACAGTTCGGGGGAGCTGTTTTTT,CASNPDYSSGELFF
TRBJ2-3,NA,TRBV6-1,NA,TGTGCCAGCAGTGAAGCGCGGCTTACAGATACTCGGTATTTT,CASSEARLTDTRYF
TRBJ1-1,few,TRBV4-1,NA,TGCGCCAGCGGCCATGTGCTACAGCGGGGGGCTGAAGCTTTCTTT,CASGHVLQRGAEAFF
TRBJ2-5,NA,TRBV6-1,NA,TGTGCCAGCAGCCGTAGCGGCCGGGAGACCCACTATTTC,CASSRSGRETHYF
TRBJ2-2,NA,TRBV4-1,NA,TGCGCCAGCAGCAGCAGGGGGGTCTATAGTGGGGAGCTGTTTTTT,CASSSRGVYSGELFF
TRBJ2-5,NA,TRBV5-4,TRBD1,TGTGCCAGCAGTCGACAGGGTGCAGGCCAAGATACCCAGTACTTC,CASSRQGAGQDTQYF
TRBJ1-1,NA,TRBV29-1,NA,TGCAGCGTTCGCGAGAGAGCTCTCTTT,CSVRERALF
TRBJ2-5,NA,TRBV10-3,TRBD2,TGTGCCATGATCATAGCGGGAGATGAGACCCAGTACTTC,CAMIIAGDETQYF
TRBJ1-5,NA,TRBV4-2,NA,TGTGCCTACAGCCTCTCTAGGGATCAGCCCCAACATTTT,CAYSLSRDQPQHF
TRBJ2-2,NA,TRBV29-1,NA,TGCAGCGCGTACGAAGTACCGGGAGTCGGCACCGGGGAGCTGTTTTTT,CSAYEVPGVGTGELFF
TRBJ1-2,NA,TRBV20-1,NA,TGCAGTGCTATGGGGGACCGAATCCTTACTTATTATGGCTACACCTTC,CSAMGDRILTYYGYTF
TRBJ2-1,NA,TRBV5-4,NA,TGTGCCAGCAGCCTTATGAAAGAGAATAAAGAGCAGTTCTTC,CASSLMKENKEQFF
TRBJ2-1,NA,TRBV11-2,NA,TGTGCCAGCAGGCCGGGCGAGAATGAGCAGTTCTTC,CASRPGENEQFF
TRBJ2-3,many,TRBV6-2/TRBV6-3,TRBD1,TGTGCCAGCAGTTACGGGGACAGGGGATATTCAGATACGCAGTATTTT,CASSYGDRGYSDTQYF
TRBJ1-6,NA,TRBV13,NA,TGTGCCAGCAGCCAAAGTGAAGGAAGCTCCTATAATTCACCCCTCCAATTT,CASSQSEGSSYNSPLQF
TRBJ2-3,NA,TRBV10-2,TRBD2,TGCGCCAGCAGTGAGTCAGGTCTAGCGGGAGGTGGAGCAGATATACAGTATTTT,CASSESGLAGGGADIQYF
TRBJ2-1,once,TRBV6-2/TRBV6-3,TRBD2,TGTGCCAGCAGTTACCTCGCCGGTGCCGGGGGGAGGCAGTTCTTC,CASSYLAGAGGRQFF
TRBJ2-3,NA,TRBV29-1,NA,TGCAACGTTGAAGGTTTAGGTGGGGGCACAGATATGCAGTATTTT,CNVEGLGGGTDMQYF
TRBJ2-5,NA,TRBV12-3/TRBV12-4,NA,TGTGCCTGTAGCCCCGGGGCAGAGACCCAGTACTTC,CACSPGAETQYF
TRBJ2-1,NA,TRBV6-5,NA,TGTGCCAGCGAGTTTCGTACTTACTCCTACAATGAGCAGTTCTTC,CASEFRTYSYNEQFF